The T cell receptor beta chain described here comes from a study of blood T cell repertoires in COVID-19. Study-wide context: Sites across the United States, Italy and Spain contributed samples from acute and convalescent COVID-19. The cDNA or gDNA used as material had been derived from T cells, B-cell-depleted T cells, or PBMCs.

Per the study methods: Scientists estimated how many nucleated cells there were by amplifying reference gene primers. TCRdb keeps only in-frame clones here, not all; method: immunoSEQ multiplex PCR. That table gives V, J and clone size, and the DNA gave D and trimming. The table includes some 220,000 clones, roughly 80% detected once. This CDR3 has 13 amino acids. Trimming took 6 bases from V and 2 from J, leaving 11 bases between them. CDR1 and CDR2 (germline): LGHDT, YNNKEL (reference sequence). Material for sequencing was peripheral blood. This TCR came from a woman between 55 and 75 years old who had recovered from COVID-19. The rearrangement joins TRBV3-1 (or the pseudogene TRBV3-2) to TRBJ2-7; D is perhaps TRBD2 (5 bases). CDR3 in DNA: TGTGCCAGCAGTCTCGGGATCCCCTACGAGCAGTACTTC. Protein: CASSLGIPYEQYF.